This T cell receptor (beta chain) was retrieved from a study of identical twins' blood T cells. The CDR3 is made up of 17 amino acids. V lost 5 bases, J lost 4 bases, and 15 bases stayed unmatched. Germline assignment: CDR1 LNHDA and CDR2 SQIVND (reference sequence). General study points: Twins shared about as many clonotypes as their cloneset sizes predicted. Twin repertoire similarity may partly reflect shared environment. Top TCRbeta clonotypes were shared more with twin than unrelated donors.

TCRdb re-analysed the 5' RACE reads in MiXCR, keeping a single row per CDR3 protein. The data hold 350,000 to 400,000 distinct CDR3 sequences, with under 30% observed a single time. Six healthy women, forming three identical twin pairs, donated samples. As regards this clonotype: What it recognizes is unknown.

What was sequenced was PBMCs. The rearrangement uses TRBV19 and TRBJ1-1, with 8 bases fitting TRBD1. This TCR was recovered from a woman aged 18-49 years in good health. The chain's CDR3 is CASSSAPGQGARTEAFF. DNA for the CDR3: TGTGCCAGTAGTTCAGCTCCTGGCCAGGGGGCGCGCACTGAAGCTTTCTTT.